This record concerns one TCR beta chain sequence. Its specificity is unknown. Looked up from germline, CDR1 is MDHEN and CDR2 is SYDVKM. This CDR3 contains 20 residues. Addition of UMIs with a 6-nucleotide sample barcode was achieved by template switching. Two nested PCRs, run for around 15 and 10 cycles, were applied to TCRalpha and TCRbeta cDNA. From its re-call of the 5' RACE reads, TCRdb lists each CDR3 protein once, without DNA. Here the sample table reports some 170,000 distinct CDR3 sequences. The sample comes from a study of monozygotic twins with inflammatory bowel disease. Study findings and constraints: Discordant twins showed the same repertoire similarity as concordant twins, possibly from limited power. Clonotype overlap with others was lower in IBD patients than in healthy twins, a difference that was greatest with disease activity.

The sequenced sample consisted of blood. This chain connects TRBV28 to TRBJ2-2. This receptor was obtained from a human donor with ulcerative colitis or Crohn's disease, or a healthy co-twin of an affected twin (not recorded which). The CDR3 here is CASSLTAVFREFPSTGELFF.